Listed below are T cell receptor beta chains from one sample, sequenced in a study of T cells in Graves' hyperthyroidism and ophthalmopathy. TCRdb re-derived calls from the multiplex PCR reads in MiXCR, one entry per CDR3 protein. The data hold under 300,000 distinct CDR3 sequences, with roughly 22% observed a single time. Material for sequencing was blood. The receptor source for this set is a man younger than 40 with Graves' ophthalmopathy. Each CDR3 is given with its conserved first and last residue. The order of the fields is D gene, V gene, J gene, clone size, CDR3 DNA, CDR3 protein. D genes are given only for firm matches. A row's size may be missing; if present it is once, few, many or a size class.

D: TRBD2; V: TRBV5-1; J: TRBJ2-3; size: many; DNA: TGCGCCAGCAGCAGACTAGCGGCCACAGATACGCAGTATTTT; CDR3: CASSRLAATDTQYF
D: NA; V: TRBV12-3/TRBV12-4; J: TRBJ2-5; size: many; DNA: TGTGCCAGCAGTTTCCTGCGGGGCGAGACCCAGTACTTC; CDR3: CASSFLRGETQYF
D: NA; V: TRBV7-8; J: TRBJ1-5; size: many; DNA: TGTGCCAGCAGCTTAGTGGGGGGAGGTAATCAGCCCCAGCATTTT; CDR3: CASSLVGGGNQPQHF
D: TRBD2; V: TRBV12-3/TRBV12-4; J: TRBJ2-1; size: many; DNA: TGTGCCTGTTTAGCGGGACCGCCCTACAATGAGCAGTTCTTC; CDR3: CACLAGPPYNEQFF
D: NA; V: TRBV20-1; J: TRBJ1-1; size: few; DNA: TGCAGTGCTAGAGTCGCCCCCCGGGCTTTCTTT; CDR3: CSARVAPRAFF
D: NA; V: TRBV28; J: TRBJ1-5; size: few; DNA: TGTGCCAGCAGAGCCCCAGGCTTCAATCAGCCCCAGCATTTT; CDR3: CASRAPGFNQPQHF
D: NA; V: TRBV6-1; J: TRBJ1-1; size: many; DNA: TGTGCCAGCAGGATGACAGGAATGAACACTGAAGCTTTCTTT; CDR3: CASRMTGMNTEAFF
D: NA; V: TRBV6-5; J: TRBJ1-4; size: few; DNA: TGTGCCAGCAGTTACCGGACAGCGACCCGTGCAACTAATGAAAAACTGTTTTTT; CDR3: CASSYRTATRATNEKLFF
D: NA; V: TRBV29-1; J: TRBJ1-4; size: few; DNA: TGCAGCGTACGACCCAGGGGTTTCACTAATGAAAAACTGTTTTTT; CDR3: CSVRPRGFTNEKLFF
D: NA; V: TRBV5-1; J: TRBJ2-7; size: many; DNA: TGCGCCAGCAGCTTGACAGACTACGAGCAGTACTTC; CDR3: CASSLTDYEQYF
D: NA; V: TRBV19; J: TRBJ1-1; size: once; DNA: TGTGCCAGTAGTATCGGGACAAACACTGAAGCTTTCTTT; CDR3: CASSIGTNTEAFF
D: NA; V: TRBV13; J: TRBJ1-1; size: few; DNA: TGTGCCAGCAGCTTCGGAAAAGGGGGTGAAGCTTTCTTT; CDR3: CASSFGKGGEAFF
D: NA; V: TRBV11-3; J: TRBJ2-1; size: few; DNA: TGTGCCAGCAGCTTAGAATTGGGTACCCAGTTCTTC; CDR3: CASSLELGTQFF
D: NA; V: TRBV18; J: TRBJ1-1; size: many; DNA: TGTGCCAGCTCACCTGTCTCACGGAGAAACGAAGCTTTCTTT; CDR3: CASSPVSRRNEAFF
D: NA; V: TRBV15; J: TRBJ2-5; size: NA; DNA: TGTGCCACCAGCAGAGACAGGAGGGTAGAGACCCAGTACTTC; CDR3: CATSRDRRVETQYF
D: NA; V: TRBV12-5; J: TRBJ2-7; size: many; DNA: TGTGCTAGTGGTTTGGACGGGAGCGCGCGAGAGCAGTACTTC; CDR3: CASGLDGSAREQYF
D: NA; V: TRBV20-1; J: TRBJ2-7; size: many; DNA: TGCAGTGTCACCGGGACACTTTCCTACGAGCAGTACTTC; CDR3: CSVTGTLSYEQYF
D: NA; V: TRBV28; J: TRBJ1-1; size: many; DNA: TGTGCCAGCAGTTTCTGGGCGAACACTGAAGCTTTCTTT; CDR3: CASSFWANTEAFF
D: NA; V: TRBV6-2/TRBV6-3; J: TRBJ1-2; size: NA; DNA: TGTGCCAGCCAACGACAGCAGAACTATGGCTACACCTTC; CDR3: CASQRQQNYGYTF
D: NA; V: TRBV20-1; J: TRBJ2-7; size: NA; DNA: TGCAGTGCTCATCCGAATGAGGGCCGGAACGAGCAGTACTTC; CDR3: CSAHPNEGRNEQYF
D: NA; V: TRBV19; J: TRBJ2-1; size: NA; DNA: TGTGCCAGTAGTATCAGGACCCAGCAGAACAATGAGCAGTTCTTC; CDR3: CASSIRTQQNNEQFF
D: TRBD1; V: TRBV5-6; J: TRBJ1-1; size: few; DNA: TGTGCCAGCAGCTTGGTCGGGACAGGGGGCACTGAAGCTTTCTTT; CDR3: CASSLVGTGGTEAFF
D: NA; V: TRBV10-2; J: TRBJ2-7; size: NA; DNA: TGCGCCAGCAGTGATGGGGTCCCCTACGAGCAGTACTTC; CDR3: CASSDGVPYEQYF
D: NA; V: TRBV4-1; J: TRBJ2-2; size: NA; DNA: TGCGCCAGCAGCCGGGTTGGGGCGGGGAACACCGGGGAGCTGTTTTTT; CDR3: CASSRVGAGNTGELFF
D: NA; V: TRBV6-2/TRBV6-3; J: TRBJ2-2; size: NA; DNA: TGTGCCAGCAGTGTAACGACTAACACCGGGGAGCTGTTTTTT; CDR3: CASSVTTNTGELFF